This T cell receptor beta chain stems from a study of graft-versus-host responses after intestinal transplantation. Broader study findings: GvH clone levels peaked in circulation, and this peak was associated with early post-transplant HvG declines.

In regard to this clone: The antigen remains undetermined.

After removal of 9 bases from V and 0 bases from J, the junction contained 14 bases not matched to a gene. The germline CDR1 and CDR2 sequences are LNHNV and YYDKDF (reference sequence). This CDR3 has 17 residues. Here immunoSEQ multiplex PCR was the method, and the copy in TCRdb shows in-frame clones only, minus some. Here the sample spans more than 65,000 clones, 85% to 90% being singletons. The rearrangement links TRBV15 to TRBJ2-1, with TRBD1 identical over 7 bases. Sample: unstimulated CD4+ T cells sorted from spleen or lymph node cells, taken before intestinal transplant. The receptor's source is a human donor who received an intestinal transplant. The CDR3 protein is CATTTGLLSLSYNEQFF. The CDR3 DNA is TGTGCCACTACGACAGGGCTACTATCACTCTCCTACAATGAGCAGTTCTTC.